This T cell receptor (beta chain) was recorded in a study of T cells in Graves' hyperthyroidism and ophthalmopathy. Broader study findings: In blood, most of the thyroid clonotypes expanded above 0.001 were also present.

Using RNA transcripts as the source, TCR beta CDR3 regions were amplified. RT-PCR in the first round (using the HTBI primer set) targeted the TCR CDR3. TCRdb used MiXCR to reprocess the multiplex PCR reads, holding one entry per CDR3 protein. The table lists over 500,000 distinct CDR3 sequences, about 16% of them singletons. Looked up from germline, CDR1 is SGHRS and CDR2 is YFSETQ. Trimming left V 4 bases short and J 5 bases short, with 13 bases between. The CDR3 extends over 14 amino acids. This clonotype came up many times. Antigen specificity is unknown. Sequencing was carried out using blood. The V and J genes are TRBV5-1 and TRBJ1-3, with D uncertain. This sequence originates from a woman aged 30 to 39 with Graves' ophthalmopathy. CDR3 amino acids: CASSPSGGRNTIYF. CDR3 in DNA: TGCGCCAGCAGCCCCTCGGGAGGCAGAAACACCATATATTTT.